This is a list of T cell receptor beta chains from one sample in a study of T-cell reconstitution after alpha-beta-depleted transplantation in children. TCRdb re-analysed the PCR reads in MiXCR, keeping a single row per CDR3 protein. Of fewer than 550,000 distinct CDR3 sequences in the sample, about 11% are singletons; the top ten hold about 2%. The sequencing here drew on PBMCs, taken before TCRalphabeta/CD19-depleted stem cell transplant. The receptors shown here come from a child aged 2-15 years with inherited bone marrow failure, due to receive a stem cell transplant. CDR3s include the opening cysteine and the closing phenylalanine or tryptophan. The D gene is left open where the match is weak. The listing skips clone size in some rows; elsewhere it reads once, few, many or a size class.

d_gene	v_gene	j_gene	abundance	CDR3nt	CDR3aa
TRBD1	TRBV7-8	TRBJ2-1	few	TGTGCCAGCAGCTTATTCGGGACAGACTACAATGAGCAGTTCTTC	CASSLFGTDYNEQFF
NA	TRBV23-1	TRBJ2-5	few	TGCGCCAGCAGTCTCAGAACTCGGACAGCCCAAGAGACCCAGTACTTC	CASSLRTRTAQETQYF
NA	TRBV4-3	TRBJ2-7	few	TGCGCCAGCAGCCAAGCATGGCTAGCAGGCTACGAGCAGTACTTC	CASSQAWLAGYEQYF
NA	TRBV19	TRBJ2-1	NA	TGTGCCAGTAGTTCCTTCTGGGGGGAGGTCTACAATGAGCAGTTCTTC	CASSSFWGEVYNEQFF
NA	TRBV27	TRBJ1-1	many	TGTGCCAGCAGCCCCTTCATGCGGGCTGAAGCTTTCTTT	CASSPFMRAEAFF
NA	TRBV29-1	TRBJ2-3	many	TGCAGCGGCGCGGGACTCGCAGAGACGGGCACAGATACGCAGTATTTT	CSGAGLAETGTDTQYF
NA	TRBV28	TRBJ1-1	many	TGTGCCAGCACCGGGCGGGGAAAGGGGAACACTGAAGCTTTCTTT	CASTGRGKGNTEAFF
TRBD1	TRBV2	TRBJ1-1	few	TGTGCCAGCAGTGAAACACGACAGGGGAACACTGAAGCTTTCTTT	CASSETRQGNTEAFF
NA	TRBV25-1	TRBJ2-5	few	TGTGCCAGCAGTGGGTGGTACTTC	CASSGWYF
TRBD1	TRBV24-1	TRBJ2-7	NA	TGTGCCACCAGTGACCCGGGACAGGGGGCGAGGGAGCAGTACTTC	CATSDPGQGAREQYF
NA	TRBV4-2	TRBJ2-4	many	TGTGCCAGCAGCCAGGGGCAGGGTAATATGGACATTCAGTACTTC	CASSQGQGNMDIQYF
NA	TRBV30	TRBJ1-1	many	TGTGCCTGGAGCCCCGGTGGGGGGCAGGCTTTCTTT	CAWSPGGGQAFF
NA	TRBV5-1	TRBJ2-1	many	TGCGCCAGCAGCTTGGATGTTAGGGCCCGTGAGCAGTTCTTC	CASSLDVRAREQFF
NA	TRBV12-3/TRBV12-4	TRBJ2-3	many	TGTGCCAGCAGCTTGATTGGTGATACGCAGTATTTT	CASSLIGDTQYF
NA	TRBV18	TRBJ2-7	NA	TGTGCCAGCTCACCAAACATGGGGCCCTACGAGCAGTACTTC	CASSPNMGPYEQYF
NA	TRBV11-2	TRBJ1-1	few	TGTGCCAGCAGCTTAGGTCGGACCTCGGGAGCTTTCTTT	CASSLGRTSGAFF
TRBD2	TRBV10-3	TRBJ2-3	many	TGTGCCATCAGGGATAGCGGGAGGGTCACAGATACGCAGTATTTT	CAIRDSGRVTDTQYF
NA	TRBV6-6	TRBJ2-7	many	TGTGCCAGCCGCCAGGGATCGGAAGAGCAGTACTTC	CASRQGSEEQYF
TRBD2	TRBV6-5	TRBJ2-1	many	TGTGCCAGCAGATCTAGACTAGCGGGAGGGTTGAATGAGCAGTTCTTC	CASRSRLAGGLNEQFF
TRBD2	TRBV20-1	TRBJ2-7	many	TGCAGTGCCGGACTAGCGGGAGGCTACGAGCAGTACTTC	CSAGLAGGYEQYF
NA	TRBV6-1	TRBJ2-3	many	TGTGCCAGCAGAGGGGGAGGGCACACAGATACGCAGTATTTT	CASRGGGHTDTQYF
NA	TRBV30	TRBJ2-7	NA	TGTGCCTGGAGCGGACTCCACGGAACCTACGAGCAGTACTTC	CAWSGLHGTYEQYF
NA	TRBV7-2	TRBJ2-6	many	TGTGCCAGCAGCTTAGTTGGCTGGGGCAGGATAAACTTAAGCTCTGGGGCCAACGTCCTGACTTTC	CASSLVGWGRINLSSGANVLTF
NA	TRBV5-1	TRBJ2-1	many	TGCGCCAGCAGCTTGGGGCGTAGCCGAATGGGAAATGAGCAGTTCTTC	CASSLGRSRMGNEQFF
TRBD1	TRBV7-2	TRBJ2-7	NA	TGTGCCAGCAGCTTAGGGCTCGCCACAGGGGGTGGGTACGAGCAGTACTTC	CASSLGLATGGGYEQYF
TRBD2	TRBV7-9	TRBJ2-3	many	TGTGCCAGCACCCTAAGCGGGAGGGCCAGCACAGATACGCAGTATTTT	CASTLSGRASTDTQYF
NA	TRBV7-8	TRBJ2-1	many	TGTGCCAGCAGCTTAGAGCCACAGGGCGGGGCCTACAATGAGCAGTTCTTC	CASSLEPQGGAYNEQFF
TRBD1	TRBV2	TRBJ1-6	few	TGTGCCAGCAAAAGAGACAGGGGGCAAATTAATTCACCCCTCCACTTT	CASKRDRGQINSPLHF
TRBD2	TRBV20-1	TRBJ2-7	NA	TGCAGTGCTAGCCCTAGCGGGAGGTACCACGAGCAGTACTTC	CSASPSGRYHEQYF
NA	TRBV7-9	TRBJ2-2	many	TGTGCCAGCAGCGATAACCTTCGACTAGTTACAATGGAAGCCGGGGAGCTGTTTTTT	CASSDNLRLVTMEAGELFF
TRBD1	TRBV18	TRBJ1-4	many	TGTGCCAGCTCACGGACAGGTTCCGAAGGTGAAAAACTGTTTTTT	CASSRTGSEGEKLFF
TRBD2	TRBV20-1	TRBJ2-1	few	TGCAGTGCTGGGACTAGCGGGAGTACTAATGAGCAGTTCTTC	CSAGTSGSTNEQFF
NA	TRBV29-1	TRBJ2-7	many	TGCAGCGGCCGGGACTCTTCCCACGAGCAGTACTTC	CSGRDSSHEQYF
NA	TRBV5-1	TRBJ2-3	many	TGCGCCAGCAGCTGGGAAGGTTCAGGCACAGATACGCAGTATTTT	CASSWEGSGTDTQYF
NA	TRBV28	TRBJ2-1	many	TGTGCCAGCAGCCTTATGGCCAATGAGCAGTTCTTC	CASSLMANEQFF
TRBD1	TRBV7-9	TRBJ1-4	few	TGTGCCAGCAGCTCGCGGGGACAGGGGAGGTTCGGTGAAAAACTGTTTTTT	CASSSRGQGRFGEKLFF
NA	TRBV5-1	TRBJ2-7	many	TGCGCCAGCAGCACCCGGGACCGAAGTAACGGGCAGTACTTC	CASSTRDRSNGQYF
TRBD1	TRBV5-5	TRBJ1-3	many	TGTGCCAGCAGCGACAGGGTGGTTACTGGAAACACCATATATTTT	CASSDRVVTGNTIYF
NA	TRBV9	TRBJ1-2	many	TGTGCCAGCAGTGCTGCGACGGGCCCAGCTAACTATGGCTACACCTTC	CASSAATGPANYGYTF
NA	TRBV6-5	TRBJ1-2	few	TGTGCCAGCAGTTACACGGACGGCTACTATGGCTACACCTTC	CASSYTDGYYGYTF
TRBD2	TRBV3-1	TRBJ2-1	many	TGTGCCAGCAGCCAAGGTCTAGCGGGGACAAACTACAATGAGCAGTTCTTC	CASSQGLAGTNYNEQFF
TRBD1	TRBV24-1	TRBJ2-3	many	TGTGCCACCAGTGCACTCGGGACAGACCGCACAGATACGCAGTATTTT	CATSALGTDRTDTQYF
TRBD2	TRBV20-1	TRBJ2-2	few	TGCAGTGCTAGAGATTTGTACCTAGCGGGAGGTGCCGGGGAGCTGTTTTTT	CSARDLYLAGGAGELFF
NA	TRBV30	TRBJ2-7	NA	TGTGCCTGGAGTGTACCGGGGGTAAGCTCCTACGAGCAGTACTTC	CAWSVPGVSSYEQYF
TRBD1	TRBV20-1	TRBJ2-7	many	TGCAGTGCCTTCTCCAAACCGGGACAGCGTTACGAGCAGTACTTC	CSAFSKPGQRYEQYF
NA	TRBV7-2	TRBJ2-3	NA	TGTGCCAGCAGCTACACCCTAGATCCGCAGTATTTT	CASSYTLDPQYF
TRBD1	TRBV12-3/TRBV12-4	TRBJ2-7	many	TGTGCCAGCAGAAGGGGACAGGGGCGCTACGAGCAGTACTTC	CASRRGQGRYEQYF
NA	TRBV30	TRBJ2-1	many	TGTGCCTGGAGTGTAAATATCTATGAGCAGTTCTTC	CAWSVNIYEQFF